A selection of T cell receptor beta chains follows, all from one sample in a study of blood T cells in healthy people across ages. TCRdb reprocessed the 5' RACE reads via MiXCR and lists one record per CDR3 protein. The table lists over a million distinct CDR3 sequences, less than 50% of them singletons. The sample consisted of blood. These receptors came from a woman aged 60 to 75 in good health. Each CDR3 is given with its conserved first and last residue. D genes are given only for firm matches. Only part of the rows carry a size: once, few, many, or a class if the clone is expanded.

D	V	J	size	CDR3	DNA
NA	TRBV20-1	TRBJ2-3	NA	CSARFGGMTDTQYF	TGCAGTGCTAGGTTTGGCGGGATGACAGATACGCAGTATTTT
NA	TRBV5-1	TRBJ2-7	NA	CASRNPAYEQYF	TGCGCCAGCAGGAACCCAGCGTACGAGCAGTACTTC
TRBD2	TRBV11-2	TRBJ2-1	NA	CASSVVGLDNEQFF	TGTGCCAGCAGCGTAGTGGGACTAGATAATGAGCAGTTCTTC
TRBD2	TRBV6-1	TRBJ2-5	NA	CASRGGWTPVEQYF	TGTGCCAGCAGGGGAGGGTGGACCCCCGTTGAGCAGTACTTC
TRBD1	TRBV20-1	TRBJ1-1	NA	CSGKQGLTTEAFF	TGCAGTGGGAAACAGGGGTTGACCACTGAAGCTTTCTTT
NA	TRBV20-1	TRBJ2-3	NA	CSARALSDGLGTDTQYF	TGCAGTGCTAGAGCCTTAAGCGACGGTTTAGGCACAGATACGCAGTATTTT
TRBD1	TRBV27	TRBJ2-3	NA	CASSFRFRDRDQQRSTDTQYF	TGTGCCAGCAGTTTTAGATTCCGGGACAGGGACCAACAGAGAAGCACAGATACGCAATATTTT
TRBD1	TRBV12-5	TRBJ2-1	NA	CASGLGTGSYNEQFF	TGTGCTAGTGGCCTTGGGACAGGGTCCTACAATGAGCAGTTCTTC
NA	TRBV25-1	TRBJ2-1	few	CATMGGVSSYNEQFF	TGTGCCACCATGGGTGGAGTAAGCTCCTACAATGAGCAGTTCTTC
NA	TRBV3-1	TRBJ2-5	NA	CASSQVSTQETQYF	TGTGCCAGCAGCCAAGTCAGCACCCAAGAGACCCAGTACTTC
TRBD2	TRBV20-1	TRBJ2-7	NA	CSASGRAGEQYF	TGCAGTGCTAGCGGGAGGGCCGGCGAGCAGTACTTC
NA	TRBV27	TRBJ2-7	NA	CASSGSIGYEQYF	TGTGCCAGCAGCGGGAGTATCGGATACGAGCAGTACTTC
TRBD1	TRBV2	TRBJ1-4	NA	CASSEGQGATNEKLFF	TGTGCCAGCAGTGAAGGACAGGGGGCCACAAATGAAAAACTGTTTTTT
TRBD2	TRBV7-8	TRBJ2-1	NA	CASSMSGAYNEQFF	TGTGCCAGCAGCATGAGCGGGGCCTACAATGAGCAGTTCTTC
NA	TRBV29-1	TRBJ1-2	NA	CSTDSTVGLRAGYGYTF	TGCAGCACGGACAGCACGGTGGGTCTCCGGGCAGGGTATGGCTACACCTTC
TRBD1	TRBV20-1	TRBJ1-3	NA	CSAKGVLRGRSGNTIYF	TGCAGTGCTAAGGGGGTTTTGAGGGGGCGCTCTGGAAACACCATATATTTT
NA	TRBV9	TRBJ2-1	NA	CASSADGRPNEQFF	TGTGCCAGCAGCGCCGACGGGCGGCCCAATGAGCAGTTCTTC
NA	TRBV20-1	TRBJ2-5	NA	CSAPEGRLETQYF	TGCAGTGCTCCAGAAGGCAGGCTGGAGACCCAGTACTTC
NA	TRBV15	TRBJ2-1	few	CATSSDSAYNEQFF	TGTGCCACCAGCAGCGACTCTGCCTACAATGAGCAGTTCTTC
TRBD2	TRBV9	TRBJ2-7	NA	CASSVASGPSYEQYF	TGTGCCAGCAGCGTAGCTAGCGGACCCTCCTACGAGCAGTACTTC
NA	TRBV10-3	TRBJ2-7	few	CAISDGLLARDEQYF	TGTGCCATCAGTGACGGGCTTCTAGCTCGAGACGAGCAGTACTTC
NA	TRBV20-1	TRBJ1-6	NA	CSARDWSEGASNSPLHF	TGCAGTGCTAGAGATTGGAGCGAAGGGGCGAGTAATTCACCCCTCCACTTT
TRBD1	TRBV27	TRBJ1-2	NA	CASSLSDRDYGYTF	TGTGCCAGCAGTTTATCGGACAGGGATTATGGCTACACCTTC
TRBD1	TRBV10-1	TRBJ2-7	NA	CASSDFRGRRYEQYF	TGCGCCAGCAGTGATTTTAGGGGGCGGCGGTACGAGCAGTACTTC
NA	TRBV15	TRBJ2-5	NA	CATSRGGRVETQYF	TGTGCCACCAGCAGAGGCGGACGCGTAGAGACCCAGTACTTC
NA	TRBV19	TRBJ1-2	NA	CASRTPTYGYTF	TGTGCCAGTAGGACACCGACCTATGGCTACACCTTC
NA	TRBV27	TRBJ2-1	few	CASSFRVGEQFF	TGTGCCAGCAGTTTTCGGGTCGGTGAGCAGTTCTTC